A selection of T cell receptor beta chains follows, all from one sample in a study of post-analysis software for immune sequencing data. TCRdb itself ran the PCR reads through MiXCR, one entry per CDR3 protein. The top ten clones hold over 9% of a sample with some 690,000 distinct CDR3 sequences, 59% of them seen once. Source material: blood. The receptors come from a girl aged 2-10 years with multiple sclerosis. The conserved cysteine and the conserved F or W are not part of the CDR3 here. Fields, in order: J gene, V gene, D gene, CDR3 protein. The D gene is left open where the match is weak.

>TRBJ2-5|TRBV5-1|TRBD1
ASSWGTGAIQETQY
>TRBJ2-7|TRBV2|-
ASRIPGAKAYEQY
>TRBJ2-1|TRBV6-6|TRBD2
ASSYSTASGLYNEQF
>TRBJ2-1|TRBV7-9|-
ASSFGLEQF
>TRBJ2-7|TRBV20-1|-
SAVTPGRVDEQY
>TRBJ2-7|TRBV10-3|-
AISESGRFPTYEQY
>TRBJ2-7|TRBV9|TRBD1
ASSGGGQGTKQY
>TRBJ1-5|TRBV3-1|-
ASSQGDAGPQH
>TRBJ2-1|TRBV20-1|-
SAQTTDYNEQF
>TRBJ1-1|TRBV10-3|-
AISPGDEAF
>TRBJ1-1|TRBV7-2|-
ASSLWGRAF
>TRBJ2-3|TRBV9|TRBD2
ASSVTSLGTDTQY
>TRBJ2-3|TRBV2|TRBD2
ASGLAGGPSSTDTQY
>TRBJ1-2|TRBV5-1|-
ASSRDGEDGYT
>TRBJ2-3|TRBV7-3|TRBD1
ASSTDRATTDTQY
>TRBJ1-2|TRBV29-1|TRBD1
SAAPGQGNYGYT
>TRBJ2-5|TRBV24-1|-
ATSDSTADGETQY
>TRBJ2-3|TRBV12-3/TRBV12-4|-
ASSRRPGDTQY
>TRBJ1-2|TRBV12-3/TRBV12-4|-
ASSQMDGYT
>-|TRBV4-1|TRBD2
ASSQEAGPYEQY
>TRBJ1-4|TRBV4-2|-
ASSHPAGEKLF